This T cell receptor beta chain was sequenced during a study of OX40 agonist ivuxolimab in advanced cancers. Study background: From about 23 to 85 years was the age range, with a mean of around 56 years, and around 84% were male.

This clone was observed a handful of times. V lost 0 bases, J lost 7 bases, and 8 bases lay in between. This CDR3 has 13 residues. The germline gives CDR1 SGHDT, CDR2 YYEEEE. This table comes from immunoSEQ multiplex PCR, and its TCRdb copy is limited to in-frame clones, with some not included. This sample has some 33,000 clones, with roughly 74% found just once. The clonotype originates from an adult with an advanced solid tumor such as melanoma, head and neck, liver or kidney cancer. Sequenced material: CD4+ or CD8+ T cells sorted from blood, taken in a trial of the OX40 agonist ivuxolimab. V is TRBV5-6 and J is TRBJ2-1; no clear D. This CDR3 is CASSLVGQNEQFF. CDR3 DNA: TGTGCCAGCAGCTTGGTAGGCCAGAATGAGCAGTTCTTC.